The present entry profiles one TCR beta chain with its context. What antigen it recognizes has not been identified. No much larger clonotype is one base removed from it; base qualities were not supplied. The sample comes from a study of blood T cell repertoires in COVID-19 (dated by TCRdb to the early 2020s). About the investigation overall: Samples covering the acute and convalescent phases of COVID-19 were provided by collaborators in the United States, Italy and Spain. The material from the prospective study consisted of cDNA or gDNA derived from T cells, B-cell-depleted T cells, or PBMCs. Sample metadata almost always included a de-identified subject ID, COVID-19 status, age in years and sex. Where HLA class I and class II types were available, the types were taken from metadata supplied by the sample provider, not from assay-based typing. Subjects who had been exposed to COVID-19, were actively infected with it, or had recovered from it provided the deeply sampled blood TCRbeta repertoires that made up the dataset. The repertoires were released in a freely available public database meant as a resource for research on the immune response to SARS-CoV-2. The samples were drawn from two sources: the first 160 participants of the ongoing ImmuneRACE study, and over 1,000 subjects contributed by 6 global collaborators. Results and caveats for the whole study, not just this receptor: How much clinical and demographic metadata was included differed by source and by participant, and the metadata was provided uncurated.

There are 14 amino acids in the CDR3, from cysteine to phenylalanine inclusive. The entry retains the CDR3 DNA only, 42 bases that are in frame from base 1. From the germline V gene, CDR1 is LGHNA and CDR2 is YNFKEQ. Germline trimming amounts to 0 bases on V and 4 bases on J, with 2 as the count of junction bases outside the gene matches. Collaborating institutions collected whole blood in K2EDTA tubes following their own protocols. For TCRbeta analysis, collaborators shipped samples as frozen whole blood, isolated PBMCs, or DNA extracted from either of those sample types. The immunoSEQ Assay, a bias-controlled multiplex PCR, was used to amplify TCRbeta CDR3 regions from genomic DNA. Regarding the original processing steps: The number of nucleated cells in each sample was estimated by amplification of reference gene primers within the assay. Sequence reads were collapsed and filtered to measure the absolute abundance of every unique TCRbeta CDR3 rearrangement. For each sample, productive Simpson clonality was calculated as the square root of Simpson's diversity index over productive rearrangements. TCRdb took over this immuneACCESS table, retaining in-frame rearrangements with V and J assigned. Such tables are incomplete; in checked studies, under half of the missing clones stem from an unresolved V gene, and the remainder is unexplained. The V and J calls and clone size come from that table; D and trimming were worked out from the DNA. The sample includes about 99,000 clones, with around 89% observed a single time. Of the sample, 3.5% to 4% falls within the top ten clones.

The clonotype was recovered from a woman aged 60 to 75 with acute or convalescent COVID-19. What was sequenced was peripheral blood. The rearranged chain carries TRBV4-2 and TRBJ1-2; 7 middle bases align to TRBD1. Here is the DNA: TGTGCCAGCAGCCAAGAGCCAGGGGGCTATGGCTACACCTTC. Its product reads: CASSQEPGGYGYTF.